Following are 28 T cell receptor beta chains from one sample sequenced in a study of T-cell memory formation after mild COVID-19. From the 5' RACE reads, TCRdb called clonotypes with MiXCR, one entry per CDR3 protein. The data contain fewer than 250,000 distinct CDR3 sequences, approximately 20% of them singletons. The sequencing sample was made of PBMCs or a T cell subset sorted from them (not recorded which). The receptors stem from an adult woman who had mild COVID-19 (a few samples of this study predate the infection). Cell type and time point are not known.

The V gene is TRBV4-1, the J gene TRBJ2-3, with 9 bases aligning to TRBD2. V shed 2 bases and J 0 bases; nucleotides not matched to a gene: 3. The CDR3 is made up of 16 amino acids. Germline values: CDR1 MGHRA, CDR2 YSYEKL. The CDR3 loop is CASSQPLAGSTDTQYF. The CDR3 nucleotides read TGCGCCAGCAGCCAACCTCTAGCGGGAAGCACAGATACGCAGTATTTT.

This clonotype occurred once. Compared with germline, one end of the junction differs, possibly owing to a read error. The chain uses TRBV5-1 and TRBJ2-1, with 14 bases lining up with TRBD2. Germline CDR1 reads SGHRS; CDR2 reads YFSETQ. The CDR3 has 18 amino acids. In DNA, the CDR3 is TGCTCCAGCAGCTCCCGACTAGCGGGAGGGCCATTATACAATGAGCAGTTCTTC. It encodes CSSSSRLAGGPLYNEQFF. Filled out from reference TRBV5-1 and TRBJ2-1, the complete variable domain reads KAGVTQTPRYLIKTRGQQVTLSCSPISGHRSVSWYQQTPGQGLQFLFEYFSETQRNKGNFPGRFSGRQFSNSRSEMNVSTLELGDSALYLCSSSSRLAGGPLYNEQFFGPGTRLTVL.

V and J are TRBV18 and TRBJ2-7; TRBD1 agrees at 8 bases. From germline, CDR1 is KGHSH and CDR2 LQKENI. This CDR3 has 15 residues. J lost 5 bases, V lost 3 bases, and 9 bases had no gene match. CDR3 protein: CASSPSNRGSNEQYF. The CDR3 bases are TGTGCCAGCTCACCCTCGAACAGGGGGTCGAACGAGCAGTACTTC.

The table lists this clonotype with many counts. The V and J genes are TRBV7-2 and TRBJ2-7, with a weak D call TRBD2 (6 bases). Trimming stripped 1 base from V and 2 bases from J, with 9 bases between. CDR1 is SGHTA, CDR2 FQGNSA, per germline. The CDR3 covers 14 residues. DNA for the CDR3: TGTGCCAGCAGCTTAGGATCGGGAGCCTACGAGCAGTACTTC. Encoded protein: CASSLGSGAYEQYF.

The chain combines TRBV5-1 with TRBJ1-3; no reliable D call. V lost 0 bases and J lost 1, with 11 bases in between. The CDR3 runs 16 residues. Germline CDR1 SGHRS, CDR2 YFSETQ. CDR3 in amino acids: CASSLEGVSSGNTIYF. The CDR3 DNA reads TGCGCCAGCAGCTTGGAGGGAGTATCATCTGGAAACACCATATATTTT.

This sequence joins TRBV25-1 and TRBJ1-3; D is uncertain. This CDR3 region has 14 residues. Germline CDR1 MGHDK, CDR2 SYGVNS. Between the trimmed V and J ends, which lost 1 base and 0 bases, there was a span of 4 bases. CDR3: CASSESNSGNTIYF. The CDR3 DNA reads as TGTGCCAGCAGTGAATCTAACTCTGGAAACACCATATATTTT.

In this sample, this clonotype turned up a few times. At one end the junction does not follow the germline gene, possibly because of a read error. The chain carries TRBV7-7 and TRBJ2-2, with no clear D. The CDR3 covers 13 residues. Germline loops: CDR1 SSHAT, CDR2 FNYEAQ (reference sequence). Here the CDR3 reads CASSWGNTGELFF. The CDR3 coding sequence is TGTGCTAGCAGTTGGGGGAACACCGGGGAGCTGTTTTTT.

The chain links TRBV5-1 to TRBJ2-1; 7 bases agree with TRBD1. CDR3 length: 14 amino acids. Trimming removed 1 base from V and 7 bases from J; junction bases left unmatched: 5. CDR1 and CDR2 (germline): SGHRS, YFSETQ. CDR3 DNA sequence: TGCGCCAGCAGCTTGCCGGGACAGATTAATGAGCAGTTCTTC. Protein sequence: CASSLPGQINEQFF.

This rearrangement joins TRBV20-1 to TRBJ2-1; 8 bases agree with TRBD2. The CDR3 is 15 residues long. V gave up 1 base and J gave up 4 bases; unmatched junction bases: 6. From germline, CDR1 is DFQATT and CDR2 SNEGSKA (reference sequence). The CDR3, as DNA: TGCAGTGCTAGAGTGCGGGGGGCATTATACAATGAGCAGTTCTTC. Its protein is CSARVRGALYNEQFF.

This clonotype came up a few times. J is TRBJ2-5 and V is TRBV25-1; 7 nucleotides line up with TRBD1. Trimming at V came to 4 bases and at J to 6 bases, leaving 11 bases not matched to a gene. The CDR3 spans 15 residues. Germline loops: CDR1 MGHDK, CDR2 SYGVNS. CDR3 sequence reads: CASSGSPDRVQTQYF. CDR3 DNA sequence: TGTGCCAGCAGTGGTTCCCCAGACAGGGTACAGACCCAGTACTTC.

The J gene is TRBJ1-1, the V gene TRBV7-9, with D possibly TRBD1 on 6 matching bases. CDR3 length: 12 amino acids. Per germline, CDR1 SEHNR and CDR2 FQNEAQ (reference sequence). V lost 5 bases and J lost 11, with 15 bases in between. CDR3 DNA sequence: TGTGCCAGCAGCCTGGACAGTGGGTATGCTTTCTTT. Residues: CASSLDSGYAFF.

The chain links TRBV12-3 or TRBV12-4 to TRBJ1-3; D is undetermined. The germline V and J ends were trimmed by 6 bases and 0 bases, with 12 bases remaining between them. This CDR3 comprises 15 residues. Here the CDR3 DNA reads TGTGCCAGCAGGCCTGTCACTTCCTCTGGAAACACCATATATTTT. As protein: CASRPVTSSGNTIYF.

The J gene is TRBJ1-1, the V gene TRBV7-8, with a weak D call TRBD1 (5 bases). Germline V gene sequence: CDR1 SGHVS, CDR2 FQNEAQ. V shed 5 bases and J shed 12 bases, with 19 bases lying between them. The CDR3 sequence is 13 residues long. This chain's CDR3 is CASSPRGQDLPFF. CDR3 DNA sequence: TGTGCCAGCAGCCCCCGGGGCCAGGATTTGCCTTTCTTT.

This clonotype was counted between two and nine times. The chain combines TRBV24-1 with TRBJ2-1; D gene uncertain. The CDR3 has 12 amino acids. Trimming cost V 3 bases and J 7 bases, with 6 bases left between them. Germline CDR1 and CDR2: KGHDR and SFDVKD. CDR3 nucleotides: TGTGCCACCAGTGATGAGGTAAATGAGCAGTTCTTC. Residues: CATSDEVNEQFF.

The V call is TRBV2, the J call TRBJ2-3, with D perhaps matching TRBD1 (5 bases). Germline V CDR1 and CDR2: SNHLY, FYNNEI. Deletions cut 6 bases from V and 4 bases from J, with 14 bases between. This CDR3 has 14 amino acids. For the CDR3, the DNA is TGTGCCAGCAGCCGCACAATAGGGGCAGATACGCAGTATTTT. It is translated as CASSRTIGADTQYF.

The chain carries TRBV5-4 and TRBJ2-7; the match to TRBD2 covers 7 bases. Germline V lookup: CDR1 SGHNT, CDR2 YYREEE (reference sequence). The CDR3 is made up of 15 amino acids. V lost 7 bases and J lost 1; bases outside the gene matches: 11. Written as DNA, the CDR3 is TGTGCCAGCCCCTGGGGGGGAGGTCATTCCTACGAGCAGTACTTC. It encodes CASPWGGGHSYEQYF.

The chain uses TRBV9 and TRBJ1-2, with D perhaps TRBD1 (6 bases). Between the trimmed V and J ends, which lost 4 bases and 5 bases, there was a span of 15 bases. Germline values: CDR1 SGDLS, CDR2 YYNGEE. The CDR3 totals 14 residues. CDR3 nucleotides: TGTGCCAGCAGCCCGGGGGATAGGGGGTATGGCTACACCTTC. Its translation: CASSPGDRGYGYTF.

This clonotype ranks as medium-sized. J is TRBJ2-4 and V is TRBV5-1, with TRBD2 as a possible D gene (6 bases). Germline CDR1 SGHRS, CDR2 YFSETQ. Trimming pared 3 bases from V and 0 bases from J, leaving 19 bases between. The CDR3 length is 18 residues. The CDR3 DNA reads TGCGCCAGCAGCTATACCTCTGGCGGGGCACTAGCCAAAAACATTCAGTACTTC. Its protein product is CASSYTSGGALAKNIQYF.

This clonotype occurred a few times. The V call is TRBV6-5, the J call TRBJ1-1, with unresolved D. Per germline, CDR1 MNHEY and CDR2 SVGAGI. The V end was cut by 5 bases, the J end by 1 base, with 14 bases between. The CDR3 has 15 residues. CDR3 residues: CASSGKYGSNTEAFF. The CDR3 region has the DNA TGTGCCAGCAGTGGGAAGTATGGCTCGAACACTGAAGCTTTCTTT.

The genes are TRBV10-3 and TRBJ2-1; D possibly corresponds to TRBD2 (6 bases). V dropped 2 bases and J dropped 6 bases, with 11 bases sitting between them. The CDR3 extends over 14 amino acids. Germline CDR1 is ENHRY and CDR2 is SYGVKD. CDR3 region: CAISETPGGNEQFF. The CDR3 DNA reads TGTGCCATCAGTGAGACCCCCGGGGGCAATGAGCAGTTCTTC.

CDR3 loop: CASSFLGGGYTF. The CDR3 DNA reads as TGTGCCAGCAGTTTCCTAGGGGGTGGCTACACCTTC. This chain joins TRBV12-3 or TRBV12-4 and TRBJ1-2; TRBD1 is a possible D gene (6 bases). The CDR3 spans 12 residues. Between the trimmed V and J ends, which lost 3 bases and 7 bases, there was a span of 9 bases.

The chain employs TRBV12-3 or TRBV12-4 and TRBJ1-2; 8 bases match TRBD1. The CDR3 has 15 amino acids. V dropped 5 bases and J dropped 2; count of bases not matched to a gene: 7. This chain's CDR3 is CASSLRRQGNYGYTF. In DNA form, the CDR3 reads TGTGCCAGCAGTCTCCGCAGACAGGGGAACTATGGCTACACCTTC.

The J gene is TRBJ1-1, the V gene TRBV7-3; D not certain. This CDR3 has 13 amino acids. The V end was cut by 0 bases, the J end by 1 base, with 3 bases between. Per germline, CDR1 SGHTA and CDR2 FQGTGA. The CDR3 nucleotides read TGTGCCAGCAGCTTAACTAGGAACACTGAAGCTTTCTTT. Protein sequence: CASSLTRNTEAFF.

This clonotype occurred a few times. The J gene is TRBJ1-5, the V gene TRBV4-3; a possible D gene is TRBD1 (5 bases). There are 15 residues in the CDR3. Trimming left V 1 base short and J 9 bases short, with 16 bases between. Per germline, CDR1 LGHNA and CDR2 YSLEER. CDR3 in DNA: TGCGCCAGCAGCCAAGGGTTGTGGGGGGGAGCGCCCCAGCATTTT. Encoded protein: CASSQGLWGGAPQHF.

The gene calls are TRBV4-1 and TRBJ1-1; possible D gene TRBD1, 6 bases. Germline values: CDR1 MGHRA, CDR2 YSYEKL. The CDR3 is made up of 15 amino acids. V lost 3 bases, J lost 1 base, and 12 bases lay in between. CDR3 coding DNA: TGCGCCAGCAGCCATTCAGGGGTTTCGAACACTGAAGCTTTCTTT. Its protein product is CASSHSGVSNTEAFF.

CDR3 amino acids: CASASGRADTDTQYF. DNA for the CDR3: TGTGCCAGCGCAAGCGGGAGAGCGGACACAGATACGCAGTATTTT. This chain uses TRBV5-4 with TRBJ2-3, with 8 bases fitting TRBD2. This CDR3 has 15 amino acids. Germline V lookup: CDR1 SGHNT, CDR2 YYREEE (reference sequence). The V and J ends lost 7 bases and 2 bases, in that order; junction bases with no gene match: 9.

V is TRBV19 and J is TRBJ2-3; 7 nucleotides match TRBD1. Germline loops: CDR1 LNHDA, CDR2 SQIVND (reference sequence). The CDR3 contains 13 residues. V shed 6 bases and J 4 bases; nucleotides not matched to a gene: 4. The DNA for the CDR3 is TGTGCCAGTAGAGGGACAGAGGCAGATACGCAGTATTTT. Translated, it gives CASRGTEADTQYF.

J is TRBJ2-7 and V is TRBV12-3 or TRBV12-4; D possibly matches TRBD1 or TRBD2 (5 bases each). The CDR3 runs to 15 residues. Trimming removed 3 bases at V and 0 bases at J, with 12 bases between. The chain's CDR3 is CASSFSPGTSYEQYF. CDR3 sequence (DNA): TGTGCCAGCAGTTTTTCCCCTGGGACCTCCTACGAGCAGTACTTC.